The source of this T cell receptor (beta chain) is a study of T cell repertoires in cytomegalovirus infection. Study overall: Public TCR beta signatures indicated both CMV infection and matching HLA type. Findings and caveats of the study: Summed public TCR beta family frequency identified CMV carriers bearing the relevant HLA. What dominated the ex vivo response were HLA-C-restricted CMV-specific TCR beta clonotypes.

V lost 3 bases and J 0 bases, leaving 13 bases between the germline ends. Germline assignment: CDR1 PRHDT and CDR2 FYEKMQ (reference sequence). CDR3 length: 16 amino acids. In regard to this clonotype: The target antigen is unknown.

TCRdb reprocessed the reads via MiXCR and lists one record per CDR3 protein. Seen here are under 800,000 distinct CDR3 sequences, around 24% observed once, and the top ten hold 7% to 9%. Sequencing was carried out using CD8+ T cells from PBMCs. The TCR was taken from a human donor in good health (CMV status not recorded). Some clones in this sample may be carry-over from other donors' samples. V and J are TRBV13 and TRBJ2-3, with D hard to call. CDR3 loop: CASSFFGGFSTDTQYF. Here the CDR3 DNA reads TGTGCCAGCAGCTTTTTCGGCGGTTTTAGCACAGATACGCAGTATTTT.